The 15 T cell receptor beta chains below come from one sample, sequenced in a study of human T cells and chemical hapten exposure. In TCRdb, the RACE reads were re-called with MiXCR into one record per CDR3 protein. The table records some 89,000 distinct CDR3 sequences, about 9.4% of them present only once. The time point denotes: patch test 2, 6 weeks after DPC sensitization. Treatment specified: therapeutic diphenylcyclopropenone sensitization with weekly scalp DPC. The sample was whole blood, taken in connection with sensitization to the hapten diphenylcyclopropenone (DPC). The receptors were sampled from a woman in her 30s with alopecia areata. Some clones in this sample may be carry-over from other donors' samples.

This clonotype was counted ten times or more. The chain uses TRBV14 and TRBJ2-3; D is unclear. The CDR3 is made up of 17 amino acids. The germline CDR1 and CDR2 sequences are SGHDN and FVKESK. V was trimmed by 4 bases and J by 0 bases, leaving 17 bases between them. CDR3 sequence (DNA): TGTGCCAGCAGCCGTGTCATAGGGCACTATAGCACAGATACGCAGTATTTT. This sequence encodes CASSRVIGHYSTDTQYF.

The chain has TRBV12-3 or TRBV12-4 and TRBJ1-4; 11 bases are a match to TRBD1. CDR3 length equals 15 residues. J was trimmed by 6 bases and V by 4 bases; bases with no gene match: 4. The CDR3 here is CASSSWGQGDEKLFF. CDR3 nucleotide sequence: TGTGCCAGCAGTTCCTGGGGACAGGGGGATGAAAAACTGTTTTTT.

CDR3 DNA: TGTGCCAGCTCACGAGACAGTTCTTTTAGCAATCAGCCCCAGCATTTT. Encoded protein: CASSRDSSFSNQPQHF. The V call is TRBV18, the J call TRBJ1-5, with D perhaps matching TRBD1 (5 bases). Per the germline V gene, CDR1 is KGHSH and CDR2 is LQKENI. The CDR3 runs 16 residues. V was cut by 4 bases and J by 0 bases, with 13 bases left in between.

This clonotype was observed many times. The chain carries TRBV20-1 and TRBJ2-1, with D perhaps matching TRBD1 (6 bases). This CDR3 has 15 residues. Germline V gene lookup returns CDR1 DFQATT and CDR2 SNEGSKA (reference sequence). The V and J ends lost 1 base and 0 bases respectively, with 10 bases between them. As DNA, the CDR3 is TGCAGTGCTAGAGGGGGCAGGGGCTCCTACAATGAGCAGTTCTTC. This encodes CSARGGRGSYNEQFF.

This chain connects TRBV7-2 to TRBJ1-6, with 9 nucleotides matching TRBD1. Unmatched junction bases numbered 4, after V lost 3 bases and J lost 7 bases. Germline CDR1 and CDR2: SGHTA and FQGNSA. The CDR3 spans 15 residues. The CDR3 bases are TGTGCCAGCAGCTTGGGGGACAGGGTGAATTCACCCCTCCACTTT. Translation gives CASSLGDRVNSPLHF.

CDR3 protein: CSVPGRSSENEQFF. The CDR3, as DNA: TGCAGCGTTCCGGGACGGAGTTCGGAGAATGAGCAGTTCTTC. The chain has TRBV29-1 and TRBJ2-1; D is possibly TRBD1 or TRBD2 (5 bases each). This CDR3 has 14 residues. Trimming took off 5 bases at V and 7 bases at J, with 18 bases between the two ends. Germline values: CDR1 SQVTM, CDR2 ANQGSEA.

This clonotype was seen a few times. This CDR3 reads CSAQRDSGGNQPQHF. CDR3 nucleotide sequence: TGCAGTGCTCAGCGGGACTCGGGGGGCAATCAGCCCCAGCATTTT. V is TRBV20-1 and J is TRBJ1-5; D is possibly TRBD1 (5 bases). V was trimmed by 5 bases and J by 2 bases, leaving 16 bases between them. The CDR3 contains 15 residues. Germline V lookup: CDR1 DFQATT, CDR2 SNEGSKA (reference sequence).

This clonotype was counted ten times or more. Here the CDR3 reads CASRQGLASSYEQYF. CDR3 DNA: TGTGCCAGCAGGCAGGGACTAGCGTCGTCCTACGAGCAGTACTTC. The chain is built from TRBV6-2 or TRBV6-3 and TRBJ2-7; 10 bases are a match to TRBD2. CDR3 size: 15 residues. Germline CDR1 MNHEY, CDR2 SVGEGT. J was trimmed by 1 base and V by 6 bases; bases with no gene match: 6.

This clonotype was detected ten times or more. This chain joins TRBV14 and TRBJ2-7; TRBD2 might be the D (5 bases). The CDR3 sequence is 14 residues long. CDR1 SGHDN and CDR2 FVKESK come from the germline V gene. V was trimmed by 4 bases and J by 0 bases, leaving 10 bases between them. CDR3 sequence (DNA): TGTGCCAGCAGCCTCTTCGCGGGCTCCTACGAGCAGTACTTC. Amino acid sequence: CASSLFAGSYEQYF.

This clonotype occurred many times. The chain couples TRBV10-3 to TRBJ1-1; D not certain. This CDR3 contains 12 residues. Germline CDR1 and CDR2: ENHRY and SYGVKD. Trimming took off 1 base at V and 5 bases at J, with 5 bases between the two ends. Here the CDR3 reads CAISEWGTEAFF. In DNA form, the CDR3 reads TGTGCCATCAGTGAGTGGGGAACTGAAGCTTTCTTT.

This clonotype came up a few times. The genes are TRBV30 and TRBJ2-5; 12 bases are shared with TRBD2. Unmatched junction bases numbered 3, after V lost 5 bases and J lost 2 bases. CDR1 and CDR2 (germline): GTSNPN, SVGIG (reference sequence). The CDR3 consists of 14 residues. In nucleotides, the CDR3 is TGTGCCTGGCGACTAGCGGGGGCTCAAGAGACCCAGTACTTC. Amino acids: CAWRLAGAQETQYF.

This clonotype was detected many times. V usage is TRBV5-1 and J usage is TRBJ2-3; no reliable D call. V was pared by 0 bases and J by 9 bases, with 11 bases between. CDR1 is SGHRS and CDR2 is YFSETQ in the germline V gene. The CDR3 extends over 13 amino acids. CDR3 bases: TGCGCCAGCAGCTTGGCCGGTATTGTGACGCAGTATTTT. Translation gives CASSLAGIVTQYF.

This clonotype appeared many times. The genes are TRBV6-2 or TRBV6-3 and TRBJ2-1, with D maybe TRBD1 (6 bases). Germline CDR1 MNHEY, CDR2 SVGEGT. The CDR3 is 15 residues long. The V end lost 5 bases, the J end lost 0 bases, and 11 bases lay between the germline ends. CDR3 sequence (DNA): TGTGCCAGCAGTCTTACAGGGAGCTCCTACAATGAGCAGTTCTTC. Protein product: CASSLTGSSYNEQFF.

This clonotype was observed a few times. The rearrangement links TRBV2 to TRBJ1-1; no reliable D call. Germline V gives CDR1 SNHLY, CDR2 FYNNEI. V lost 7 bases, J lost 4 bases, and 13 bases lay in between. The CDR3 runs 13 residues. CDR3 residues: CASIDRGTTEAFF. The CDR3 nucleotides read TGTGCCAGCATCGATCGGGGAACCACTGAAGCTTTCTTT.

This clonotype was observed many times. In nucleotides, the CDR3 is TGCAGTGCCAACGATCTAGCGGGGGCCGACAATGAGCAGTTCTTC. Protein product: CSANDLAGADNEQFF. The chain uses TRBV20-1 and TRBJ2-1, with 10 bases fitting TRBD2. After removal of 6 bases from V and 5 bases from J, the junction contained 10 bases not matched to a gene. The CDR3 is 15 residues long. Germline CDR1 DFQATT, CDR2 SNEGSKA (reference sequence).